This T cell receptor (beta chain) was sequenced in a study of human T cells and chemical hapten exposure. Across the study: Reading of the patch tests, which applied 0.01% DPC to the upper back, occurred at 6 days.

This clonotype was seen more than once but under ten times. The target antigen is unknown. General study findings and limits: The study found that DPC sensitization did not change TCRs above 1 in 1000 frequency.

Each CDR3 protein gets one entry after TCRdb re-called the RACE reads with MiXCR. The data contain roughly 52,000 distinct CDR3 sequences, just under 10% of them singletons. Sample time point: patch test 2, 6 weeks after DPC sensitization. Indicated treatment: therapeutic diphenylcyclopropenone sensitization with weekly scalp DPC. RNA extraction used unfractionated whole blood as the source of total RNA. The sequences come from whole blood, collected in connection with sensitization to the hapten diphenylcyclopropenone (DPC). The TCR originated in a woman in her fifties or sixties with alopecia areata. Some clones in this sample may be carry-over from other donors' samples.

The CDR3 DNA follows: TGTGCCAGCGGTCGAGCCAGCTCCTACAATGAGCAGTTCTTC. This encodes CASGRASSYNEQFF. The V and J genes are TRBV2 and TRBJ2-1; no firm D call. Trimming stripped 8 bases from V and 0 bases from J, with 11 bases between. Germline V lookup: CDR1 SNHLY, CDR2 FYNNEI. The CDR3 is 14 residues long.